Listed below are T cell receptor beta chains from one sample, sequenced in a study of neurological immune-mediated disorders. TCRdb re-called the 5' RACE reads with MiXCR, one entry per CDR3 protein. Among more than 15,000 distinct CDR3 sequences, roughly 15% were seen once, and the ten largest hold roughly an eighth. Material: PBMCs. All receptors derive from a man in his sixties with HTLV-1-associated myelopathy (HAM/TSP). Both conserved end residues are part of each CDR3. The D gene is left open where the match is weak. The size field is filled for only some rows; it gives once, few, many or a size class.

clone_size | j_call | v_call | d_call | cdr3_aa | cdr3_nt
many | TRBJ1-2 | TRBV4-1 | NA | CASSPSPWRNYGYTF | TGCGCCAGCAGCCCCTCCCCTTGGCGTAACTATGGCTACACCTTC
NA | TRBJ2-7 | TRBV20-1 | NA | CSARGPKGEQYF | TGCAGTGCTAGAGGCCCCAAGGGAGAGCAGTACTTC
NA | TRBJ1-2 | TRBV20-1 | NA | CSAKTADYGYTF | TGCAGTGCTAAGACAGCAGACTACGGCTACACCTTC
many | TRBJ1-1 | TRBV7-2 | NA | CASSSRGGRGATEAFF | TGTGCCAGCAGCTCTCGGGGGGGCAGAGGGGCCACTGAAGCTTTCTTT
many | TRBJ2-7 | TRBV11-2 | NA | CASSFSRGAYEQYF | TGTGCCAGCAGCTTCTCCAGGGGAGCCTACGAGCAGTACTTC
many | TRBJ1-6 | TRBV7-2 | NA | CASSFQGANSPLHF | TGTGCCAGCAGCTTTCAGGGAGCGAATTCACCCCTCCACTTT
many | TRBJ2-4 | TRBV7-9 | TRBD1 | CASSSDRARNIQYF | TGTGCCAGCAGCTCGGACAGGGCAAGAAACATTCAGTACTTC
NA | TRBJ1-1 | TRBV5-1 | NA | CASSFYICSARAGGADTEAFF | NA
NA | TRBJ1-3 | TRBV7-9 | NA | CASTPSGNTIYF | TGTGCCAGCACGCCCTCTGGAAACACCATATATTTT
NA | TRBJ2-7 | TRBV20-1 | NA | CSARVFACSYEQYF | TGCAGTGCTAGAGTTTTCGCGTGCTCCTACGAGCAGTACTTC
many | TRBJ2-3 | TRBV3-1 | NA | CASSPTGRADTQYF | TGTGCCAGCAGCCCGACAGGACGCGCAGATACGCAGTATTTT
large | TRBJ2-1 | TRBV7-2 | NA | CASSINEQFF | TGTGCCAGCAGCATCAATGAGCAGTTCTTC
many | TRBJ2-2 | TRBV28 | NA | CASSLYSGANTGELFF | TGTGCCAGCAGCTTATATAGCGGAGCGAACACCGGGGAGCTGTTTTTT